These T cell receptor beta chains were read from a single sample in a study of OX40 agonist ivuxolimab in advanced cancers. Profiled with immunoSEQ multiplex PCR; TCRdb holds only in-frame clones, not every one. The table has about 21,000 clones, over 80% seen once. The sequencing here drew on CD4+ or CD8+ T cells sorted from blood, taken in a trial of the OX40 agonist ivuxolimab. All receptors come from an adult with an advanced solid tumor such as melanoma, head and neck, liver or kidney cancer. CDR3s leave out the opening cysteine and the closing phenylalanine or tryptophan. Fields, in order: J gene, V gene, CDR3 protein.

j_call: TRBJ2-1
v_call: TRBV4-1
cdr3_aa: ASSPNSGRGDEQF

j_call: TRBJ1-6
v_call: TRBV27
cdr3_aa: ASSRLRGGDSPLH

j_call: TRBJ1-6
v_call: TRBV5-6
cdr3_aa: ASSLEGSSYNSPLH

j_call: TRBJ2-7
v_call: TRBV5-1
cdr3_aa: ASSLDYEQY

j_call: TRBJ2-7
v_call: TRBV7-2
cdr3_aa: ASRRNQGHEQY

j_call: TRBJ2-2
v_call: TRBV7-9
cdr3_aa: ASRKPGQGITGELF

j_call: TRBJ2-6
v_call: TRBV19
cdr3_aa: ASRWTLSSGANVLT

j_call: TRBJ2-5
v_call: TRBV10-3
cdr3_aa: ATQGLAEETQY

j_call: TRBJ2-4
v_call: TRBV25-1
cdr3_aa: ASSESGAGGMGKNIQY

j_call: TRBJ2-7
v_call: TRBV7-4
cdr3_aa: ASSLEAGGLRREQY

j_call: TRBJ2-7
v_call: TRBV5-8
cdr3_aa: ASSSGTAQPRHEQY

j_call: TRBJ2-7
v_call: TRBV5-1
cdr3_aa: ASSVTSGRMEYEQY

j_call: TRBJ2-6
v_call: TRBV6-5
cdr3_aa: ASTRTASGANVLT

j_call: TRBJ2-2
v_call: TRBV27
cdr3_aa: ASSLIANTGELF

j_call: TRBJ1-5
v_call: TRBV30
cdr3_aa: AWSGSGNQPQH

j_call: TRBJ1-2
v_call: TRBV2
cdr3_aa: ASSEWPGIEEDGYT

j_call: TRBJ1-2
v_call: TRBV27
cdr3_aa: ASRGIDRGQYGYT

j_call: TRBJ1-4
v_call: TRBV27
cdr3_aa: ASSLSTGAFEKLF

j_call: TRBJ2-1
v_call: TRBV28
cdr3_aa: ASRGDRNYNEQF

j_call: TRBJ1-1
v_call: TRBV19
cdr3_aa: ASSIIGTANTEAF

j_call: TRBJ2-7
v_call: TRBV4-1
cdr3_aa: ASSLRHPGPTDYEQY

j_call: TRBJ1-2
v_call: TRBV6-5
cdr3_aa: ASTGAGSGYT

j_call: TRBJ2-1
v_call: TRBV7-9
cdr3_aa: ASSLARASGRALSNEQF

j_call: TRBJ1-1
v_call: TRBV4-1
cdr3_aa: ASSQHLQGVEAF

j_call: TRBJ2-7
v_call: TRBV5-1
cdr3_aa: ARAGTLA

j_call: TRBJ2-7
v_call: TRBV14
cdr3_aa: ASLYGSHYEQY

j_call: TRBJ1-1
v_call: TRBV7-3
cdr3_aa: ASSFTGGEGNTEAF

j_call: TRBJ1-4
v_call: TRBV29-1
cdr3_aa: SVRGGGSREKLF

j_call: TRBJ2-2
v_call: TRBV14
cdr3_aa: ASSQGTSSTGELF

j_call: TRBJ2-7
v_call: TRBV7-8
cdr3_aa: ASSSRDTYEQY

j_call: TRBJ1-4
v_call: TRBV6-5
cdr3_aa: ASREEKLF

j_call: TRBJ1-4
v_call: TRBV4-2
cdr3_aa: ASSQRVGTNEKLF

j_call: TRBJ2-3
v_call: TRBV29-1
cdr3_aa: SVVSRDDTQY

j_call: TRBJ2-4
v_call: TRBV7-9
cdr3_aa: ASSPPSGHSIAKNIQY

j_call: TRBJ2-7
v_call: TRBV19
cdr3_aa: ASSNSGGDYYEQY

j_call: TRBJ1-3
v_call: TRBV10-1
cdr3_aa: ASSEGRSRDTIY

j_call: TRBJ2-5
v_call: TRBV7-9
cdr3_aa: ASSFMLAGEETQY

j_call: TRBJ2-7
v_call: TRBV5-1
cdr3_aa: ASSSLLGEQY

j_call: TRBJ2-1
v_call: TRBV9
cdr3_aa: ASSNRESTTRNEQF

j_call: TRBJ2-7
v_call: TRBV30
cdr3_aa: AWSVAGVGYEQY

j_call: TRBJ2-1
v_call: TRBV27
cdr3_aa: ASTPTSASSYNEQF

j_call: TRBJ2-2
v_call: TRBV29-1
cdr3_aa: SVDGGNTGELF

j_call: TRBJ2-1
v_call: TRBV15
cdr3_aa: ATSRDGQLYNEQF

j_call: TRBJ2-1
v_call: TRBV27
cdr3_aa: ASSLRGGYYNEQF

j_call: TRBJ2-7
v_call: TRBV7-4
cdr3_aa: ASSTRTGAYYEQY

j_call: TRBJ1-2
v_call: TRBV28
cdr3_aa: ASSLGMAVINYGYT

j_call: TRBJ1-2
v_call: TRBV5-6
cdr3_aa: ASSLGQETFYGYT

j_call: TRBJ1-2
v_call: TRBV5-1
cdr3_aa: ASSLGLYTGTPVDYGYT

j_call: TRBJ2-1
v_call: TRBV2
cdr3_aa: ASREGAAGYSYNEQF

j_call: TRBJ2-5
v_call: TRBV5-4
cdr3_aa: ASSLELAGVSQETQY

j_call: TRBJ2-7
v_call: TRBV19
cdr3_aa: ASSIAGTEHYEQY

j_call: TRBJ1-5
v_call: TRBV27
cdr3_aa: ASSLSDRGGQPQH

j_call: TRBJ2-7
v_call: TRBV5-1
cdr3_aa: ASSTQGSYEQY

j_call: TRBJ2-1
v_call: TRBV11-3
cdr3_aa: ASSPHWGDNEQF

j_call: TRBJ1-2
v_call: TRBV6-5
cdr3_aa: ANQGGDYGYT

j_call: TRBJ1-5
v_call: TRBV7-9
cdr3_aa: ASSPTGAEPQH

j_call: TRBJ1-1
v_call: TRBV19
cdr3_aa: ASSPDTEAF